Sequencing of this T cell receptor beta chain was carried out in a study of response to subunit inactivated influenza vaccine. General study points: The authors offered the suggestion that each seasonal influenza vaccination recruits few new T cells.

This clonotype was counted a few times. Its target is not known. TCRdb reanalysed the RT-PCR reads using MiXCR and keeps one entry per CDR3 protein. The table lists more than 450,000 distinct CDR3 sequences, 7.6% of them singletons. This CDR3 comprises 14 residues. Germline V gene sequence: CDR1 DFQATT, CDR2 SNEGSKA (reference sequence). Trimming left V 5 bases short and J 4 bases short, with 14 bases between. The chain links TRBV20-1 to TRBJ2-2; weak D call: TRBD2 (5 bases). The sequence was collected from a man aged 50 to 69 who received an inactivated influenza vaccine. The sample here was PBMCs from blood, taken roughly 24 months after vaccination. CDR3: CSAPPGLSTGELFF. The CDR3 region has the DNA TGCAGTGCTCCACCAGGACTCTCCACCGGGGAGCTGTTTTTT.